The present T cell receptor beta chain was sequenced within a study of long-term antiretroviral therapy in people with HIV. Study information: By about a decade, the earliest samples predate the 2015 immediate-ART recommendation. Study conclusions and caveats: Repertoires with HIV possessed tighter CDR3 length spans than those of controls. All time points showed a repertoire dominated by clones expanded before ART.

In germline, CDR1 is SEHNR, CDR2 FQNEAQ (reference sequence). This CDR3 spans 9 amino acids. Trimming stripped 7 bases from V and 6 bases from J, with 0 bases between. Survey-level immunoSEQ v3.0 assays were run. Sequencing was intended to reach roughly 40,000-50,000 T-cell genomes per sample. Measured with immunoSEQ multiplex PCR; TCRdb has only the in-frame clones, and not every one. Of about 48,000 clones listed, about 81% are singletons. With regard to this clone: Its antigen is currently unknown.

V is TRBV7-9 and J is TRBJ2-2; no definite D call. The sequence was collected from a woman younger than 35 with HIV. Here the sequenced sample was unsorted PBMCs, taken 0.8 years after starting antiretroviral therapy. This CDR3 is CASTGELFF. CDR3 coding DNA: TGTGCCAGCACCGGGGAGCTGTTTTTT.